The 6 T cell receptor beta chains below were found in one sample sequenced in a study of Ad26.COV2.S vaccination and SARS-CoV-2 variants listed by TCRdb under 2021. The treatment or condition label of this sample denotes: roughly 19 received Ad26.COV2.S at low or high dose, single or two shots; about 5 received placebo; per-sample allocation not given. Repertoires of vaccine and placebo recipients were sequenced from samples taken on day 63 after the first injection. Library method: the immunoSEQ multiplex PCR assay. TCRdb limited this immuneACCESS table to in-frame rearrangements with V and J called. A share of clones is missing; checked studies link under half to unresolved V genes, and the rest is unexplained. The sample records fewer than 400,000 clones, around 89% of which are singletons. The top ten constitute about 1.9% of the sample. The specimen comprised peripheral blood, sampled in a trial of Ad26.COV2.S vaccine versus placebo. These TCRs come from a person aged 18-60 years who received the Ad26.COV2.S COVID-19 vaccine or a placebo.

This chain uses TRBV9 with TRBJ1-1; D is unresolved. Germline CDR1 reads SGDLS; CDR2 reads YYNGEE. V dropped 0 bases and J dropped 5 bases, with 11 bases sitting between them. The CDR3 contains 14 residues. The CDR3 DNA reads as TGTGCCAGCAGCGTAGGAGGCGTTGGAACTGAAGCTTTCTTT. Translated, it gives CASSVGGVGTEAFF.

The chain carries TRBV30 and TRBJ2-7; TRBD1 aligns across 7 bases. V shed 2 bases, J shed 2 bases, and the junction held 6 bases outside the gene matches. Germline assignment: CDR1 GTSNPN and CDR2 SVGIG (reference sequence). The CDR3 runs 14 residues. The CDR3, as DNA: TGTGCCTGGAGTAAACGGACAGGAACCTACGAGCAGTACTTC. This codes for CAWSKRTGTYEQYF.

This chain links TRBV28 with TRBJ2-1, with 7 bases identical to TRBD1. CDR3 length: 14 amino acids. Trimming took 2 bases from V and 7 from J; bases not matched to a gene: 5. The germline gives CDR1 MDHEN, CDR2 SYDVKM. The CDR3 spells CASSLTGQINEQFF. The DNA for the CDR3 is TGTGCCAGCAGTTTAACGGGACAGATTAATGAGCAGTTCTTC.

Comment on this clone: Other DNA sequences of this sample code for an identical CDR3. The chain has TRBV2 and TRBJ2-7; D remains ambiguous. The germline V gene encodes CDR1 SNHLY and CDR2 FYNNEI. This CDR3 has 12 amino acids. V was pared by 1 base and J by 4 bases, with 5 bases between. The DNA of the CDR3 is TGTGCCAGCAGTGAAGGACCTTACGAGCAGTACTTC. Translation gives CASSEGPYEQYF.

The chain is built from TRBV4-1 and TRBJ2-7; 7 bases line up with TRBD2. This CDR3 spans 15 amino acids. Germline CDR1 reads MGHRA; CDR2 reads YSYEKL. Trimming at V came to 3 bases and at J to 0 bases, leaving 5 bases not matched to a gene. CDR3 loop: CASSQVTSASYEQYF. The DNA for the CDR3 is TGCGCCAGCAGCCAGGTAACTAGCGCCTCCTACGAGCAGTACTTC.

A few counts support this clone. The chain couples TRBV2 to TRBJ2-7; 8 bases are shared with TRBD2. In germline, CDR1 is SNHLY, CDR2 FYNNEI. V dropped 8 bases and J dropped 9; count of bases not matched to a gene: 12. This CDR3 comprises 13 residues. The CDR3 DNA reads as TGTGCCAGCCGGTTTAGCGGGACCCCCGGGCAGTACTTC. Its protein is CASRFSGTPGQYF.